Presented here are 28 T cell receptor beta chains from one specimen sequenced in a study of early T cells in non-severe SARS-CoV-2 infection (dated by TCRdb to 2020 to 2023). The library was built by means of 5' RACE. For sequencing, a NextSeq 500 was employed. TCRdb passed the public sequencing reads through fastp at Q25 and MiXCR, retaining productive beta sequences. Rows with a matching CDR3 protein are joined into one entry that keeps the most common DNA and genes. This sample lists fewer than 80,000 distinct CDR3 sequences; about 12% were detected once. The ten largest clones capture roughly 1.2% of the sample. The sequenced sample was whole blood, obtained at baseline. The receptors were gathered from an adult who was a healthcare worker with PCR-confirmed SARS-CoV-2 infection or an uninfected control (not recorded which). The donor label of this sample is uncertain.

This clonotype was seen repeatedly, ten times or more. The rearrangement uses TRBV3-1 and TRBJ1-1; the D is unclear. Trimming pared 3 bases from V and 3 bases from J, leaving 11 bases between. CDR3 size: 14 residues. The V gene's germline CDR1 is LGHDT and CDR2 YNNKEL (reference sequence). The CDR3 is CASSHGIGDTEAFF. The CDR3 DNA follows: TGTGCCAGCAGCCATGGGATCGGGGACACTGAAGCTTTCTTT.

The rearrangement uses TRBV2 and TRBJ2-7; tentative D call: TRBD1 (6 bases). The germline V and J ends were trimmed by 7 bases and 0 bases, with 13 bases remaining between them. Germline lookup yields CDR1 SNHLY and CDR2 FYNNEI. CDR3 size: 14 residues. The CDR3 is CASTKDRNSYEQYV. Written as DNA, the CDR3 is TGTGCCAGCACCAAAGACAGGAACTCCTACGAGCAGTACGTC.

J is TRBJ1-2 and V is TRBV4-2, with D possibly matching TRBD1 (5 bases). Per the germline V gene, CDR1 is LGHNA and CDR2 is YNFKEQ. Deletions cut 0 bases from V and 1 base from J, with 12 bases between. The CDR3 spans 16 residues. The CDR3 sequence: CASSQEGAGLNYGYTF. The CDR3 coding sequence is TGTGCCAGCAGCCAAGAAGGGGCAGGCCTTAACTATGGCTACACCTTC.

J is TRBJ1-1 and V is TRBV10-1; no reliable D call. Per germline, CDR1 WNHNN and CDR2 SYGVQD (reference sequence). CDR3 size: 13 residues. V shed 2 bases and J shed 5 bases, with 9 bases lying between them. This CDR3 is CASSERGRTEAFF. The CDR3 bases are TGCGCCAGCAGTGAGCGGGGAAGGACTGAAGCTTTCTTT.

This clonotype was recorded a few times. The J gene is TRBJ1-5, the V gene TRBV3-1; no clear D. This CDR3 contains 14 residues. The germline gives CDR1 LGHDT, CDR2 YNNKEL (reference sequence). The germline V and J ends were trimmed by 1 base and 6 bases, with 10 bases remaining between them. Here the CDR3 reads CASSQAGNLQPQHF. The CDR3 DNA is TGTGCCAGCAGCCAAGCCGGGAACCTTCAGCCCCAGCATTTT.

At least ten counts were recorded for this clonotype. The chain recombines TRBV29-1 with TRBJ1-5, with a possible D match to TRBD1 (6 bases). Trimming cost V 7 bases and J 5 bases, with 12 bases left between them. From germline, CDR1 is SQVTM and CDR2 ANQGSEA. The length of the CDR3 is 12 residues. The CDR3 DNA reads as TGCAGCGCACAGGGCCGGGATCAGCCCCAGCATTTT. Its protein product is CSAQGRDQPQHF.

This clonotype was counted ten times or more. This chain connects TRBV7-2 to TRBJ2-5; TRBD2 is a possible D gene (7 bases). The CDR3 covers 15 residues. Per the germline V gene, CDR1 is SGHTA and CDR2 is FQGNSA. Trimming left V 5 bases short and J 5 bases short, with 18 bases between. CDR3 coding DNA: TGTGCCAGCAGCCCCAGTGCGGGGGCTATCGAGACCCAGTACTTC. It encodes CASSPSAGAIETQYF.

The chain is built from TRBV10-1 and TRBJ1-4; D gene ambiguous. The length of the CDR3 is 15 residues. V lost 0 bases, J lost 2 bases, and 7 bases lay in between. Germline CDR1 WNHNN, CDR2 SYGVQD (reference sequence). The CDR3 here is CASSESTDTNEKLFF. The CDR3 nucleotides are TGCGCCAGCAGTGAGTCTACAGATACTAATGAAAAACTGTTTTTT.

This clonotype has at least ten counts. The chain uses TRBV12-5 and TRBJ2-3, with TRBD2 matching over 11 bases. Germline V gene lookup returns CDR1 LGHNT and CDR2 FRNRAP. Losses at the gene ends were 3 bases for V and 2 bases for J; bases not matched to a gene: 7. CDR3 length equals 17 residues. The DNA of the CDR3 is TGTGCTAGTGGTTTACGGCTAGCGGGGGGAACCACAGATACGCAGTATTTT. Its protein product is CASGLRLAGGTTDTQYF.

This clonotype was observed at least ten times. V gene TRBV6-1 combines with J gene TRBJ1-6; no firm D call. The V end was cut by 2 bases, the J end by 7 bases, with 21 bases between. Germline assignment: CDR1 MNHNS and CDR2 SASEGT. The CDR3 is 18 amino acids. The CDR3 DNA follows: TGTGCCAGCAGTGAACTTTACCCGCAGGCCCGTCCGAATTCACCCCTCCACTTT. Its protein is CASSELYPQARPNSPLHF.

This clonotype was detected many times. This chain joins TRBV18 and TRBJ1-2, with D uncertain. V dropped 2 bases and J dropped 2 bases, with 6 bases sitting between them. Germline assignment: CDR1 KGHSH and CDR2 LQKENI. This CDR3 has 13 residues. CDR3 sequence (DNA): TGTGCCAGCTCACCATTGCAGAACTATGGCTACACCTTC. Its translation is CASSPLQNYGYTF.

The gene calls are TRBV24-1 and TRBJ1-2; D unresolved. V was pared by 4 bases and J by 6 bases, with 14 bases between. The CDR3 has 14 residues. Germline V CDR1 and CDR2: KGHDR, SFDVKD. CDR3 in DNA: TGTGCCACCAGTGACGCGGTCCTACGACATGGCTACACCTTC. Translation: CATSDAVLRHGYTF.

The rearrangement joins TRBV6-1 to TRBJ2-5, with 7 positions matching TRBD2. The CDR3 runs to 13 residues. Germline V gene sequence: CDR1 MNHNS, CDR2 SASEGT. After removal of 6 bases from V and 3 bases from J, the junction contained 4 bases not matched to a gene. In DNA, the CDR3 is TGTGCCAGCAGGAGGGACTATAAAGAGACCCAGTACTTC. Encoded protein: CASRRDYKETQYF.

This sequence joins TRBV30 and TRBJ2-7; TRBD2 aligns across 7 bases. The length of the CDR3 is 11 residues. Trimming removed 4 bases from V and 7 bases from J; junction bases left unmatched: 4. Germline-derived CDR1 and CDR2 are GTSNPN and SVGIG (reference sequence). The CDR3 region has the DNA TGTGCCTGGATTCGGGGAGGGGAGCAGTACGTC. Translation: CAWIRGGEQYV.

The genes are TRBV18 and TRBJ2-3; D remains unclear. In germline, CDR1 is KGHSH, CDR2 LQKENI. The CDR3 sequence is 13 residues long. V was cut by 1 base and J by 2 bases, with 4 bases left in between. The DNA of the CDR3 is TGTGCCAGCTCACCACAGTCCACAGATACGCAGTATTTT. It translates to CASSPQSTDTQYF.

V and J are TRBV29-1 and TRBJ2-2; D remains ambiguous. Deletions cut 5 bases from V and 2 bases from J, with 9 bases between. The germline CDR1 and CDR2 sequences are SQVTM and ANQGSEA. The CDR3 extends over 13 amino acids. The CDR3 coding sequence is TGCAGCGTTAGATGGGGAAACACCGGGGAGCTGTTTTTT. The encoded protein is CSVRWGNTGELFF.

The chain's CDR3 is CVSVRGHTEAFF. The CDR3 nucleotides are TGTGTGTCTGTGAGGGGGCACACTGAAGCTTTCTTT. The chain links TRBV12-3 or TRBV12-4 to TRBJ1-1, with TRBD1 matching over 7 bases. This CDR3 is 12 amino acids long.

This clonotype was counted ten times or more. CDR3 region: CASSPGTGVYEQYV. The CDR3 nucleotides read TGTGCCAGCAGCCCTGGGACAGGGGTATACGAGCAGTACGTC. The chain is built from TRBV3-1 and TRBJ2-7; 10 nucleotides match TRBD1. The CDR3 is 14 amino acids. Germline V gene sequence: CDR1 LGHDT, CDR2 YNNKEL (reference sequence). The J segment lost 4 bases and the V segment lost 4 bases, leaving 4 bases of the junction unmatched.

The chain couples TRBV27 to TRBJ1-3; a weak D match, TRBD1 (5 bases). The CDR3 sequence is 16 residues long. Germline V lookup: CDR1 MNHEY, CDR2 SMNVEV (reference sequence). The V gene lost 0 bases and the J gene lost 0 bases, with 9 bases spanning the gap. The CDR3 here is CASSLSGTHSGNTIYF. DNA of the CDR3: TGTGCCAGCAGTTTATCAGGGACTCACTCTGGAAACACCATATATTTT.

This clonotype was seen at least ten times. The chain is built from TRBV7-9 and TRBJ2-6; D unresolved. The CDR3 extends over 15 amino acids. CDR1 is SEHNR and CDR2 is FQNEAQ in the germline V gene (reference sequence). V shed 9 bases and J shed 0 bases, with 12 bases lying between them. The chain's CDR3 is CAREITDSGANVLTF. The CDR3 nucleotides are TGTGCCAGGGAGATTACAGACTCTGGGGCCAACGTCCTGACTTTC.

This clonotype showed up just a few times. CDR3 sequence reads: CASAGGPGTDYGYTF. The CDR3 DNA reads TGCGCCAGCGCCGGCGGGCCCGGGACGGACTATGGCTACACCTTC. This chain links TRBV5-1 with TRBJ1-2; tentatively, D is TRBD1 (5 bases). This CDR3 is 15 amino acids long. Germline V gene sequence: CDR1 SGHRS, CDR2 YFSETQ. Between the trimmed V and J ends, which lost 7 bases and 3 bases, there was a span of 19 bases. The full variable domain, its missing parts supplied by reference TRBV5-1 and TRBJ1-2, is KAGVTQTPRYLIKTRGQQVTLSCSPISGHRSVSWYQQTPGQGLQFLFEYFSETQRNKGNFPGRFSGRQFSNSRSEMNVSTLELGDSALYLCASAGGPGTDYGYTFGSGTRLTVV.

As to this clonotype: Just one base apart from a much larger clone, this may be a read error. V gene TRBV20-1 combines with J gene TRBJ1-2; D is unclear. The CDR3 spans 11 residues. Germline V gene sequence: CDR1 DFQATT, CDR2 SNEGSKA (reference sequence). V gave up 3 bases and J gave up 8 bases, with 10 bases separating them. CDR3 DNA sequence: TGCAGTGCTAGTGAGGGCTGCGGCTACACCTTC. It codes for CSASEGCGYTF.

This clonotype showed up just a few times. Written as DNA, the CDR3 is TGTGCCAGTAGTATGATGGTTCAAGAGACCCAGTACTTC. Protein sequence: CASSMMVQETQYF. V usage is TRBV19 and J usage is TRBJ2-5; D remains ambiguous. Germline V gene lookup returns CDR1 LNHDA and CDR2 SQIVND (reference sequence). The CDR3 length is 13 residues. The V and J ends lost 3 bases and 2 bases respectively, with 7 bases between them.

J is TRBJ2-6 and V is TRBV2; D is uncertain. Between the trimmed V and J ends, which lost 7 bases and 1 base, there was a span of 14 bases. The germline gives CDR1 SNHLY, CDR2 FYNNEI. The CDR3 runs 16 residues. In nucleotides, the CDR3 is TGTGCCAGCAAAGGGCTCAGATCATCTGGGGCCAACGTCCTGACTTTC. It encodes CASKGLRSSGANVLTF.

The chain employs TRBV29-1 and TRBJ2-1; the match to TRBD2 covers 8 bases. The germline V gene has CDR1 SQVTM and CDR2 ANQGSEA. The CDR3 contains 13 residues. The V segment lost 6 bases and the J segment 7 bases; nucleotides outside the gene matches: 8. The CDR3 reads CSVRGTRMNEQFF. CDR3 coding DNA: TGCAGCGTAAGGGGGACTAGGATGAATGAGCAGTTCTTC.

This clonotype was counted once. The chain uses TRBV10-1 and TRBJ2-7; D is ambiguous. Germline CDR1 reads WNHNN; CDR2 reads SYGVQD (reference sequence). The CDR3 is 13 residues long. V lost 11 bases and J lost 0, with 14 bases in between. CDR3 coding DNA: TGCGCCCCCCTCGGAACTAACTCCTACGAGCAGTACGTC. Encoded protein: CAPLGTNSYEQYV.

This clonotype has just a few counts. The chain joins TRBV12-3 or TRBV12-4 to TRBJ1-1; TRBD1 agrees at 10 bases. The CDR3 sequence is 15 residues long. After removal of 5 bases from V and 0 bases from J, the junction contained 3 bases not matched to a gene. The CDR3 bases are TGTGCCAGCAGTAGGGGACAGGGGATGAACACTGAAGCTTTCTTT. Translation: CASSRGQGMNTEAFF.

This clonotype was seen repeatedly, ten times or more. The chain links TRBV7-9 to TRBJ1-1; D possibly corresponds to TRBD1 (5 bases). V was pared by 8 bases and J by 1 base, with 11 bases between. Germline V CDR1 and CDR2: SEHNR, FQNEAQ (reference sequence). This CDR3 has 13 residues. Here the CDR3 reads CASAFDRNTEAFF. The CDR3 region has the DNA TGTGCCAGCGCCTTTGACAGGAACACTGAAGCTTTCTTT.